The 23 T cell receptor beta chains below were found in one sample sequenced in a study of OX40 agonist ivuxolimab in advanced cancers. The method was the immunoSEQ multiplex PCR assay. TCRdb obtained this table from immuneACCESS and retained in-frame rearrangements with V and J assigned. These tables miss some clones; where compared with another copy, unresolved V genes account for less than half of the shortfall, and the remainder is unexplained. Here the sample has roughly 68,000 clones; roughly nine tenths occur a single time. Of the sample, under 4.5% falls within the top ten clones. The material was CD4+ or CD8+ T cells sorted from blood, obtained in a trial of the OX40 agonist ivuxolimab. The source of these receptors is an adult with an advanced solid tumor such as melanoma, head and neck, liver or kidney cancer.

The chain links TRBV11-3 to TRBJ2-3; perhaps D is TRBD1 or TRBD2 (5 bases each). The CDR3 totals 14 residues. Germline-derived CDR1 and CDR2 are SGHNT and YENEEA. Trimming shortened V by 0 bases and J by 5 bases, and 9 bases separated the two germline ends. The CDR3 DNA reads as TGTGCCAGCAGCTTAGATGGGGGTGTAGATACGCAGTATTTT. Amino acid sequence: CASSLDGGVDTQYF. The full variable domain, completed using reference TRBV11-3 and TRBJ2-3, is EAGVVQSPRYKIIEKKQPVAFWCNPISGHNTLYWYLQNLGQGPELLIRYENEEAVDDSQLPKDRFSAERLKGVDSTLKIQPAELGDSAVYLCASSLDGGVDTQYFGPGTRLTVL.

V usage is TRBV4-1 and J usage is TRBJ2-6; TRBD2 is a possible D gene (7 bases). V was pared by 3 bases and J by 2 bases, with 14 bases between. The CDR3 extends over 17 amino acids. Germline CDR1 is MGHRA and CDR2 is YSYEKL. CDR3 coding DNA: TGCGCCAGCAGCCAGGCCCAAGGGGGGGCTGGGGCCAACGTCCTGACTTTC. Its protein is CASSQAQGGAGANVLTF.

On this clone: No conserved phenylalanine or tryptophan ends this CDR3, so it is likely a read error. The DNA is left out, because the CDR3 cannot be placed on it with certainty; the CDR3 is given as TCRdb lists it. The chain uses TRBV6-1 and TRBJ1-1. A total of 11 residues make up the CDR3, ends included. Germline loops: CDR1 MNHNS, CDR2 SASEGT. The CDR3 spells CASSEATISTL.

This clone was detected only a few times. The chain employs TRBV20-1 and TRBJ2-5; the D is unclear. Germline values: CDR1 DFQATT, CDR2 SNEGSKA (reference sequence). This CDR3 is 11 amino acids long. Trimming pared 7 bases from V and 7 bases from J, leaving 13 bases between. Here the CDR3 DNA reads TGCAGTGTCGGAGCTAGTCGGACCCAGTACTTC. It translates to CSVGASRTQYF.

This chain joins TRBV30 and TRBJ2-5; tentatively, D is TRBD2 (6 bases). Germline V gives CDR1 GTSNPN, CDR2 SVGIG (reference sequence). The CDR3 runs to 14 residues. Trimming stripped 0 bases from V and 1 base from J, with 9 bases between. DNA for the CDR3: TGTGCCTGGAGTGTATTTAGCGGCCAAGAGACCCAGTACTTC. Amino acid sequence: CAWSVFSGQETQYF.

Comments on this clone: The junction departs from the called germline gene at one end, perhaps through a read error. This chain uses TRBV5-1 with TRBJ2-7; TRBD1 or TRBD2 may be the D gene (5 bases each). Germline V gene data show CDR1 as SGHRS and CDR2 as YFSETQ. The CDR3 contains 13 residues. CDR3 residues: CASGFGAGREQYF. DNA of the CDR3: TGCGCCAGCGGCTTCGGGGCCGGGCGCGAGCAGTACTTC.

CDR3 loop: CASSPGTSGSYEQYF. CDR3 bases: TGTGCCAGCAGCCCTGGGACTAGCGGGAGCTACGAGCAGTACTTC. The chain carries TRBV7-2 and TRBJ2-7, with 14 bases aligning to TRBD2. CDR3 length: 15 amino acids. Looked up from germline, CDR1 is SGHTA and CDR2 is FQGNSA. J lost 3 bases, V lost 5 bases, and 3 bases had no gene match. Supplemented by reference TRBV7-2 and TRBJ2-7, the full variable domain reads GAGVSQSPSNKVTEKGKDVELRCDPISGHTALYWYRQSLGQGLEFLIYFQGNSAPDKSGLPSDRFSAERTGGSVSTLTIQRTQQEDSAVYLCASSPGTSGSYEQYFGPGTRLTVT.

This clone was found once. The V and J genes are TRBV7-8 and TRBJ1-5, with D hard to call. The CDR3 runs 13 residues. The germline gives CDR1 SGHVS, CDR2 FQNEAQ. The V and J ends lost 3 bases and 11 bases respectively, with 14 bases between them. The CDR3 sequence is CASSLLAEGTQHF. The CDR3 DNA reads TGTGCCAGCAGCTTGTTGGCCGAGGGTACCCAGCATTTT. Full variable domain (remainder filled in from reference TRBV7-8 and TRBJ1-5): GAGVSQSPRYKVAKRGQDVALRCDPISGHVSLFWYQQALGQGPEFLTYFQNEAQLDKSGLPSDRFFAERPEGSVSTLKIQRTQQEDSAVYLCASSLLAEGTQHFGDGTRLSIL.

The chain recombines TRBV11-3 with TRBJ2-1; TRBD2 aligns across 9 bases. J was trimmed by 3 bases and V by 8 bases; bases with no gene match: 8. Germline-derived CDR1 and CDR2 are SGHNT and YENEEA. This CDR3 contains 15 residues. The CDR3 protein is CASCKLAGNYNEQFF. In nucleotides, the CDR3 is TGTGCCAGCTGCAAACTAGCGGGCAACTACAATGAGCAGTTCTTC.

V is TRBV25-1 and J is TRBJ1-2; 12 bases line up with TRBD1. The CDR3 loop spans 16 amino acids. Trimming removed 3 bases from V and 4 bases from J; junction bases left unmatched: 6. The germline V gene has CDR1 MGHDK and CDR2 SYGVNS. The CDR3 region is CASSDPGTGGVYGYTF. As DNA, the CDR3 is TGTGCCAGCAGTGATCCTGGGACAGGGGGCGTCTATGGCTACACCTTC.

The V call is TRBV19, the J call TRBJ1-4; D is undetermined. The CDR3 has 13 amino acids. Deletions cut 3 bases from V and 4 bases from J, with 6 bases between. Germline V gene data show CDR1 as LNHDA and CDR2 as SQIVND (reference sequence). The CDR3 loop reads CASSITRNEKLFF. In DNA, the CDR3 is TGTGCCAGTAGTATCACCCGTAATGAAAAACTGTTTTTT. Complete variable domain (other parts from reference TRBV19 and TRBJ1-4): DGGITQSPKYLFRKEGQNVTLSCEQNLNHDAMYWYRQDPGQGLRLIYYSQIVNDFQKGDIAEGYSVSREKKESFPLTVTSAQKNPTAFYLCASSITRNEKLFFGSGTQLSVL.

This CDR3 is CAWSVKGAPEGAFF. In DNA form, the CDR3 reads TGTGCCTGGAGTGTGAAGGGGGCGCCAGAGGGAGCTTTCTTT. The V gene is TRBV30, the J gene TRBJ1-1; 7 nucleotides match TRBD1. Germline assignment: CDR1 GTSNPN and CDR2 SVGIG (reference sequence). The CDR3 covers 14 residues. J was trimmed by 10 bases and V by 0 bases; bases with no gene match: 11.

V is TRBV29-1 and J is TRBJ2-5; D remains ambiguous. The V gene lost 7 bases and the J gene lost 5 bases, with 17 bases spanning the gap. Germline CDR1 and CDR2: SQVTM and ANQGSEA. This CDR3 is built from 13 residues. The CDR3 DNA is TGCAGCGGGGTAACCTACTCTCGGGAGACCCAGTACTTC. This gives the protein CSGVTYSRETQYF.

This rearrangement joins TRBV10-3 to TRBJ2-1; 11 bases match TRBD2. The junction had 4 bases not matched to a gene; V was cut back by 6 bases and J by 3 bases. Germline V gene data show CDR1 as ENHRY and CDR2 as SYGVKD. There are 15 residues in the CDR3. CDR3 nucleotide sequence: TGTGCCATCAGGATCGGGACTAGCGGCTACAATGAGCAGTTCTTC. It specifies CAIRIGTSGYNEQFF.

This chain uses TRBV14 with TRBJ2-4; possibly TRBD2 for D (5 bases). Trimming removed 5 bases at V and 3 bases at J, with 20 bases between. The CDR3 consists of 17 residues. Germline CDR1 is SGHDN and CDR2 is FVKESK. The CDR3 spells CASSRTEDLRGKNIQYF. CDR3 coding DNA: TGTGCCAGCAGCAGGACGGAGGACCTTCGGGGCAAAAACATTCAGTACTTC.

The chain employs TRBV5-1 and TRBJ1-6, with D tentatively TRBD1 (6 bases). The CDR3 is 15 amino acids. V dropped 2 bases and J dropped 4 bases, with 10 bases sitting between them. CDR1 and CDR2 (germline): SGHRS, YFSETQ. The CDR3: CASSFGQSYNSPLHF. The DNA of the CDR3 is TGCGCCAGCAGCTTTGGACAGTCATATAATTCACCCCTCCACTTT.

The chain employs TRBV2 and TRBJ2-7, with a tentative D call TRBD1 (5 bases). Germline lookup yields CDR1 SNHLY and CDR2 FYNNEI. There are 14 residues in the CDR3. V lost 10 bases, J lost 6 bases, and 22 bases lay in between. CDR3 DNA: TGTGCCACCCAGAACCGGGTTGGAACAGGCGAGCAGTACTTC. Encoded protein: CATQNRVGTGEQYF.

The chain uses TRBV16 and TRBJ2-1, with D maybe TRBD2 (7 bases). Germline CDR1 KGHSY, CDR2 FQNENV. The CDR3 totals 17 residues. Trimming stripped 0 bases from V and 8 bases from J, with 20 bases between. The CDR3 here is CASSQSSRGSGGHEQFF. The CDR3 DNA follows: TGTGCCAGCAGCCAATCGAGCCGGGGTTCGGGGGGCCATGAGCAGTTCTTC.

V and J are TRBV29-1 and TRBJ1-2; possible D gene TRBD1, 6 bases. Between the trimmed V and J ends, which lost 4 bases and 3 bases, there was a span of 12 bases. CDR3 length: 13 residues. The germline CDR1 and CDR2 sequences are SQVTM and ANQGSEA. The CDR3 here is CSVGAGADYGYTF. CDR3 coding DNA: TGCAGCGTTGGTGCAGGGGCGGACTATGGCTACACCTTC.

The chain joins TRBV5-1 to TRBJ2-5, with D maybe TRBD2 (6 bases). There are 14 residues in the CDR3. Deletions cut 2 bases from V and 5 bases from J, with 13 bases between. Germline assignment: CDR1 SGHRS and CDR2 YFSETQ. Here the CDR3 DNA reads TGCGCCAGCAGCTTAGGAGGGCCGACGGAGACCCAGTACTTC. This sequence encodes CASSLGGPTETQYF.

This chain links TRBV9 with TRBJ2-1, with 9 bases that match TRBD2. Germline CDR1 SGDLS, CDR2 YYNGEE. This CDR3 has 14 amino acids. V lost 2 bases to trimming and J lost 9 bases; unmatched junction nucleotides: 6. In DNA, the CDR3 is TGTGCCAGCAGCGTTGCTAGCGGGACCGGTGAGCAGTTCTTC. The encoded protein is CASSVASGTGEQFF. Full variable domain (outside the CDR3, taken from reference TRBV9 and TRBJ2-1): DSGVTQTPKHLITATGQRVTLRCSPRSGDLSVYWYQQSLDQGLQFLIQYYNGEERAKGNILERFSAQQFPDLHSELNLSSLELGDSALYFCASSVASGTGEQFFGPGTRLTVL.

J is TRBJ2-5 and V is TRBV5-4; 8 bases agree with TRBD2. The CDR3 contains 16 residues. CDR1 and CDR2 from the germline V gene are SGHNT and YYREEE (reference sequence). V was pared by 5 bases and J by 5 bases, with 14 bases of the junction left unmatched. The CDR3 is CASRLGGSGITETQYF. Written as DNA, the CDR3 is TGTGCCAGCAGACTCGGGGGTAGCGGGATAACCGAGACCCAGTACTTC.

The gene calls are TRBV9 and TRBJ1-5; 7 nucleotides agree with TRBD1. The CDR3 length is 14 residues. Germline-derived CDR1 and CDR2 are SGDLS and YYNGEE. The J segment lost 2 bases and the V segment lost 2 bases, leaving 1 base of the junction unmatched. The CDR3 loop is CASSVDRGNQPQHF. In nucleotides, the CDR3 is TGTGCCAGCAGCGTCGACAGGGGCAATCAGCCCCAGCATTTT. Filled out from reference TRBV9 and TRBJ1-5, the complete variable domain reads DSGVTQTPKHLITATGQRVTLRCSPRSGDLSVYWYQQSLDQGLQFLIQYYNGEERAKGNILERFSAQQFPDLHSELNLSSLELGDSALYFCASSVDRGNQPQHFGDGTRLSIL.